The clone carrying this T cell receptor beta chain was counted ten times or more. Its cognate antigen is unknown. An expansion of CD8+CD57+ cells by flow cytometry had been shown in patients chosen for sequencing. Patients had not yet gotten any therapy when their blood was taken for sampling. According to the study, genomic DNA was the template for TCR beta VDJ and CDR3 profiling. MiXCR, applied by TCRdb to the reads, yields one record per CDR3 protein. The sample contains about 160,000 distinct CDR3 sequences, about two thirds of which appear only once. These data originate in a study of CD8+CD57+ T cells in acquired aplastic anemia. The study, taken as a whole, reports: Patients were compared with controls for CD8+ Simpson's diversity, and no significant difference emerged.

The V end lost 7 bases, the J end lost 4 bases, and 11 bases lay between the germline ends. Germline values: CDR1 SGDLS, CDR2 YYNGEE. The CDR3 covers 12 residues. V gene TRBV9 combines with J gene TRBJ1-2, with D tentatively TRBD1 (5 bases). Specimen: sorted CD4+, CD8+, or CD8+CD57+ T cells (not recorded which) from PBMCs. This TCR derives from a human donor with aplastic anemia. CDR3 sequence reads: CASGGGSYGYTF. In DNA, the CDR3 is TGTGCCAGCGGGGGGGGGAGCTATGGCTACACCTTC.